This T cell receptor beta chain was captured in a study of human T cells and chemical hapten exposure. This clonotype appeared many times. CDR3 length: 14 residues. V was cut by 3 bases and J by 0 bases, with 9 bases left in between. Germline V gene lookup returns CDR1 SGHRS and CDR2 YFSETQ. The time point was: patch test 3, about 24 weeks after DPC sensitization. Specified treatment: therapeutic diphenylcyclopropenone sensitization with weekly scalp DPC. Each CDR3 protein gets one entry after TCRdb re-called the RACE reads with MiXCR. Among some 74,000 distinct CDR3 sequences listed, 10% to 15% were seen once.

The chain joins TRBV5-1 to TRBJ1-1; D unclear. This material consisted of whole blood, taken in connection with sensitization to the hapten diphenylcyclopropenone (DPC). This TCR was recovered from a woman between 45 and 60 years old with alopecia areata. Some clones in this sample may be carry-over from other donors' samples. This CDR3 reads CASSSDYLNTEAFF. CDR3 DNA: TGCGCCAGCAGCTCGGACTACTTGAACACTGAAGCTTTCTTT.